The 17 T cell receptor beta chains given below trace back to one sample, sequenced in a study of metastatic and nonmetastatic thyroid tumors. Using MiXCR, TCRdb reanalyzed the PCR reads. The repertoire includes roughly 35,000 clones, around 17% of them detected once, and around 3.1% sits in the top ten. All patients were treatment-naive before thyroid surgery. What was sequenced was blood. Every receptor here comes from a female donor with papillary thyroid cancer or a benign thyroid nodule (not recorded which). Some clones in this sample may be carry-over from other donors' samples.

This clone was seen at least ten times. The J gene is TRBJ2-7, the V gene TRBV5-1, with unresolved D. Per germline, CDR1 SGHRS and CDR2 YFSETQ. CDR3 length equals 13 residues. Trimming cost V 0 bases and J 6 bases, with 10 bases left between them. CDR3 region: CASSLVPQSEQYF. CDR3 bases: TGCGCCAGCAGCTTGGTCCCCCAGAGCGAGCAGTACTTC.

This clone came up many times. This chain connects TRBV28 to TRBJ2-6; the D gene is possibly TRBD2 (7 bases). Germline V CDR1 and CDR2: MDHEN, SYDVKM. The CDR3 totals 17 residues. V gave up 2 bases and J gave up 2 bases, with 13 bases separating them. The CDR3 spells CASSLAGGGAGANVLTF. CDR3 in DNA: TGTGCCAGCAGTTTAGCTGGGGGGGGCGCTGGGGCCAACGTCCTGACTTTC.

This clone is medium-sized (0.01 to 0.1%) in the sample. V is TRBV6-1 and J is TRBJ1-1; 7 nucleotides agree with TRBD1. Looked up from germline, CDR1 is MNHNS and CDR2 is SASEGT. This CDR3 has 14 residues. V shed 3 bases and J 6 bases; nucleotides not matched to a gene: 7. In nucleotides, the CDR3 is TGTGCCAGCAGTGATGGGACAGACCATTCTGAAGCTTTCTTT. Protein product: CASSDGTDHSEAFF.

This clone was counted many times. The chain recombines TRBV9 with TRBJ2-1; 10 positions match TRBD1. Trimming took 3 bases from V and 0 from J; bases not matched to a gene: 12. Looked up from germline, CDR1 is SGDLS and CDR2 is YYNGEE. This CDR3 has 19 residues. CDR3 DNA: TGTGCCAGCAGCGAACCGGGACAGGGGTCACCGAGCTCCTACAATGAGCAGTTCTTC. Protein: CASSEPGQGSPSSYNEQFF.

This clone was seen many times. This rearrangement joins TRBV2 to TRBJ2-5, with 13 bases identical to TRBD2. This CDR3 contains 16 residues. V lost 7 bases to trimming and J lost 5 bases; unmatched junction nucleotides: 10. Germline-derived CDR1 and CDR2 are SNHLY and FYNNEI. CDR3 amino acids: CASMWTSGSSWETQYF. In nucleotides, the CDR3 is TGTGCCAGCATGTGGACTAGCGGGAGCTCTTGGGAGACCCAGTACTTC.

This chain uses TRBV5-1 with TRBJ1-3; D possibly corresponds to TRBD1 (5 bases). Germline CDR1 and CDR2: SGHRS and YFSETQ. This CDR3 contains 17 residues. Deletions cut 4 bases from V and 4 bases from J, with 21 bases between. This CDR3 is CASSPGSGGSPGNTIYF. CDR3 in DNA: TGCGCCAGCAGCCCAGGGTCCGGGGGATCTCCCGGAAACACCATATATTTT.

This clone was detected many times. The chain has TRBV20-1 and TRBJ1-4; possibly TRBD1 for D (5 bases). The V end was cut by 3 bases, the J end by 8 bases, with 16 bases between. CDR1 and CDR2 (germline): DFQATT, SNEGSKA (reference sequence). The CDR3 runs 14 residues. CDR3 residues: CSASIANPGEKLFF. CDR3 bases: TGCAGTGCTAGTATCGCCAACCCAGGGGAAAAACTGTTTTTT.

This clone has only a few counts. The chain links TRBV28 to TRBJ2-7; perhaps TRBD1 as D (6 bases). V was shortened by 4 bases and J by 7 bases, with 11 bases between the two germline ends. Per the germline V gene, CDR1 is MDHEN and CDR2 is SYDVKM. The CDR3 covers 12 residues. CDR3 region: CASSSGDREQYF. CDR3 nucleotide sequence: TGTGCCAGCAGTTCCGGCGACAGGGAGCAGTACTTC.

This clone showed up many times. This specimen includes other DNA sequences encoding the same CDR3. The gene calls are TRBV27 and TRBJ2-3; D remains ambiguous. Trimming shortened V by 6 bases and J by 1 base, and 8 bases separated the two germline ends. The CDR3 loop spans 13 amino acids. Germline values: CDR1 MNHEY, CDR2 SMNVEV (reference sequence). The CDR3 protein is CASRFTGTDTQYF. Here the CDR3 DNA reads TGTGCCAGCAGGTTCACGGGCACAGATACGCAGTATTTT.

This clone has a count of ten or more. This chain connects TRBV3-1 to TRBJ2-1; TRBD2 might be the D (5 bases). V lost 1 base, J lost 4 bases, and 8 bases lay in between. The germline gives CDR1 LGHDT, CDR2 YNNKEL (reference sequence). The CDR3 sequence is 14 residues long. CDR3: CASSQAAAYNEQFF. The CDR3 coding sequence is TGTGCCAGCAGCCAAGCAGCGGCTTACAATGAGCAGTTCTTC.

This clone was recorded a few times. The junction does not match germline at one end; this may be a read error. The chain has TRBV12-3 or TRBV12-4 and TRBJ2-1; TRBD1 is a possible D gene (5 bases). The CDR3 is 13 residues long. The CDR3 loop is CTSRAVLYNEQFF. In nucleotides, the CDR3 is TGTACCAGCAGGGCGGTCCTCTACAATGAGCAGTTCTTC.

This clone was seen many times. The rearrangement uses TRBV7-9 and TRBJ1-2, with 8 nucleotides matching TRBD1. Trimming took 2 bases from V and 1 from J; bases not matched to a gene: 6. Germline CDR1 is SEHNR and CDR2 is FQNEAQ (reference sequence). The CDR3 runs 16 residues. CDR3 region: CASSLKQGAINYGYTF. The CDR3 DNA sequence: TGTGCCAGCAGCTTAAAGCAGGGGGCGATTAACTATGGCTACACCTTC. Full variable domain (rest looked up from reference TRBV7-9 and TRBJ1-2): DTGVSQNPRHKITKRGQNVTFRCDPISEHNRLYWYRQTLGQGPEFLTYFQNEAQLEKSRLLSDRFSAERPKGSFSTLEIQRTEQGDSAMYLCASSLKQGAINYGYTFGSGTRLTVV.

This clone has only a few counts. This rearrangement joins TRBV12-3 or TRBV12-4 to TRBJ2-1; D perhaps matches TRBD2 (5 bases). Trimming removed 0 bases at V and 2 bases at J, with 11 bases between. This CDR3 comprises 16 residues. The CDR3 region has the DNA TGTGCCAGCAGTTTAGCCGGACTGCCGACCTACAATGAGCAGTTCTTC. The encoded protein is CASSLAGLPTYNEQFF.

This clone was seen many times. The chain recombines TRBV18 with TRBJ2-2; 8 nucleotides align to TRBD1. Germline loops: CDR1 KGHSH, CDR2 LQKENI. This CDR3 region has 15 residues. V dropped 3 bases and J dropped 4; count of bases not matched to a gene: 4. For the CDR3, the DNA is TGTGCCAGCTCACCGGACAGGGTCCGCACCGGGGAGCTGTTTTTT. This translates into CASSPDRVRTGELFF.

This clone is medium-sized in the sample. The chain links TRBV10-2 to TRBJ2-1; 11 positions match TRBD2. Germline values: CDR1 WSHSY, CDR2 SAAADI. The ends lost 6 bases at V and 7 bases at J; junction bases unmatched: 11. The CDR3 totals 16 residues. CDR3 in amino acids: CASRQGLAGGSNEQFF. Written as DNA, the CDR3 is TGCGCCAGCAGGCAGGGATTAGCGGGAGGGTCGAATGAGCAGTTCTTC.

This clone was seen at least ten times. This chain joins TRBV20-1 and TRBJ1-1, with TRBD1 matching 7 bases. CDR3 length: 13 residues. The germline V gene encodes CDR1 DFQATT and CDR2 SNEGSKA (reference sequence). V lost 5 bases and J lost 11; bases outside the gene matches: 14. This CDR3 reads CSARPPTGRMAFF. Here the CDR3 DNA reads TGCAGTGCTCGGCCTCCGACAGGGCGGATGGCTTTCTTT.

This clone was picked up many times. This chain joins TRBV18 and TRBJ2-7; 7 bases are shared with TRBD1. The CDR3 extends over 13 amino acids. Germline values: CDR1 KGHSH, CDR2 LQKENI. V shed 1 base and J 7 bases; nucleotides not matched to a gene: 4. The CDR3 is CASSPQGGQEQYF. CDR3 nucleotide sequence: TGTGCCAGCTCACCACAAGGGGGCCAAGAGCAGTACTTC.